This TCR beta chain was obtained from a study of CD8+CD57+ T cells in acquired aplastic anemia. Study at large: The average for DNA from sorted CD4+ and CD8+ cells was about 3.3 ug. Healthy donor CD4+ samples were sequenced to a depth that averaged roughly 10 million reads. Findings and limits, study-wide: No significant difference in CD8+ Simpson's diversity was found between patients and controls. Patients shared about 30 CD8+ CDR3 sequences with controls.

Investigators profiled TCR beta VDJ and CDR3 from genomic DNA template. One entry per CDR3 protein results from TCRdb running MiXCR on the reads. In the table there are approximately 160,000 distinct CDR3 sequences, around 45% of which are singletons. CDR3 length: 16 amino acids. CDR1 and CDR2 (germline): SGHAT, FQNNGV. V gave up 3 bases and J gave up 5 bases; unmatched junction bases: 7. This clonotype was seen repeatedly, ten times or more. The antigen is undetermined. Sequenced sample: sorted CD4+, CD8+, or CD8+CD57+ T cells (not recorded which) from PBMCs. The chain uses TRBV11-2 and TRBJ2-3, with 11 bases matching TRBD2. The TCR sequence derives from a human donor in good health. CDR3 DNA: TGTGCCAGCAGCTTGGGTAGCGGGAGGGGACAAGATACGCAGTATTTT. It is translated as CASSLGSGRGQDTQYF.